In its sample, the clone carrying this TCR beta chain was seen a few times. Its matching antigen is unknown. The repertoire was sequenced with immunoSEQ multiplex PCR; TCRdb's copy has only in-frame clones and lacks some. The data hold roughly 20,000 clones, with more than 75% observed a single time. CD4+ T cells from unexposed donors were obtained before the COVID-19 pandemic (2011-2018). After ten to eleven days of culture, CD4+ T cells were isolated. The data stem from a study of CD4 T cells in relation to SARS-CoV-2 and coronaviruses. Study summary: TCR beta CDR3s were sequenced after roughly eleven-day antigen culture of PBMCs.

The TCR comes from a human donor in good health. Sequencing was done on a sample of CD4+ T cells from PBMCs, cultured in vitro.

CDR3 coding DNA: TGCGCCAGCAAAGGGGGCGGGAGGGCCCTCAATGAGCAGTTCTTC. Translation: CASKGGGRALNEQFF. The V and J genes are TRBV5-1 and TRBJ2-1; 9 bases agree with TRBD2. The CDR3 totals 15 residues. After removal of 6 bases from V and 6 bases from J, the junction contained 10 bases not matched to a gene. Per germline, CDR1 SGHRS and CDR2 YFSETQ.